The T cell receptor (beta chain) under discussion was sequenced for a study of blood T cell repertoires in COVID-19. Study summary: The samples span acute and convalescent COVID-19 from the United States, Italy and Spain. Sample material is recorded as cDNA or gDNA derived from T cells, B-cell-depleted T cells, or PBMCs.

Original methodology: Amplification of reference gene primers was used by the study to estimate nucleated cell counts. Only in-frame clones appear in the TCRdb table, and some are missing; sequencing was by immunoSEQ multiplex PCR. D and trimming come from the DNA, and the V and J calls and clone size come from that table. The sample shows about 34,000 clones, about 80% of them seen only once. The CDR3 contains 16 residues. Per germline, CDR1 PRHDT and CDR2 FYEKMQ (reference sequence). The V gene end was trimmed by 2 bases and the J gene end by 0 bases; junction bases not matched to a gene: 3. The V call is TRBV13, the J call TRBJ2-3; 9 nucleotides line up with TRBD2. The receptor comes from an older man with acute or convalescent COVID-19. The sample was peripheral blood. The CDR3 nucleotides are TGTGCCAGCAGCTTACGGACTAGCGCTAGCACAGATACGCAGTATTTT. It yields the protein CASSLRTSASTDTQYF.